This T cell receptor beta chain was found in a study of post-analysis software for immune sequencing data. General observations from the study: Controls showed lower frequencies than patients for four to six TRBV segments, and TRBV5-6, TRBV5-1 and TRBV20-1 were among these.

This clonotype was found a few times. Antigen: not known. CDR3 length: 14 residues. Germline CDR1 reads MNHEY; CDR2 reads SMNVEV (reference sequence). V lost 8 bases and J lost 5; bases outside the gene matches: 11. TCR beta libraries were prepared from cDNA with unique molecular identifiers. TCRdb redid the calling of the PCR reads with MiXCR, one entry per CDR3 protein. Among 750,000 to 950,000 distinct CDR3 sequences listed, 46% were seen once. The sample was blood. The V and J genes are TRBV27 and TRBJ1-2; 7 bases are shared with TRBD1. This receptor was identified in a girl aged 10 to 17 with multiple sclerosis. Here the CDR3 reads CASQRQGGTYGYTF. CDR3 in DNA: TGTGCCAGCCAAAGACAGGGAGGGACTTATGGCTACACCTTC.